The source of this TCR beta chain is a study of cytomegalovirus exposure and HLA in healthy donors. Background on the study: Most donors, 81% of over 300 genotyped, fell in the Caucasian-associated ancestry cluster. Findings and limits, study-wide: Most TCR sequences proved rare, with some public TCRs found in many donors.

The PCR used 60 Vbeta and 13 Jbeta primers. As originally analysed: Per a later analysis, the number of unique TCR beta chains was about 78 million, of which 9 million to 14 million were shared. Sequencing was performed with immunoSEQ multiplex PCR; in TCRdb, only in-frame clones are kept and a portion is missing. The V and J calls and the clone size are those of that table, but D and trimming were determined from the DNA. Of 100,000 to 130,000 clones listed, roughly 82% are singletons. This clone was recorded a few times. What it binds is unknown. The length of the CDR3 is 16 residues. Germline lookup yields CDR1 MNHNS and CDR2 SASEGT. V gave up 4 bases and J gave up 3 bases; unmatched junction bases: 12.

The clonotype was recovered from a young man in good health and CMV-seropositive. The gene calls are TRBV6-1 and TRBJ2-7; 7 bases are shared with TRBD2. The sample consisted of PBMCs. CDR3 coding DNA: TGTGCCAGCAGTGGATACCCGGGACTAACTCACTACGAGCAGTACTTC. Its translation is CASSGYPGLTHYEQYF.